Listed here are 29 T cell receptor beta chains from one sample, sequenced in a study of T cell responses to AZD1222 COVID-19 vaccine. Profiled with immunoSEQ multiplex PCR; TCRdb holds only in-frame clones, not every one. The table lists about 140,000 clones, over 75% of them singletons. The sample in question was peripheral blood, obtained 28 days after the second dose of the MenACWY control vaccine. Source of these receptors: an adult who received the MenACWY meningococcal vaccine as a control.

The chain uses TRBV7-2 and TRBJ2-1; tentative D call: TRBD2 (6 bases). Germline V lookup: CDR1 SGHTA, CDR2 FQGNSA. The CDR3 runs 13 residues. With 8 bases removed from V and 3 bases from J, the gap between germline ends came to 11 bases. The CDR3: CASLPGVYNEQFF. The CDR3 DNA reads TGTGCCAGCCTACCGGGGGTCTACAATGAGCAGTTCTTC.

The chain combines TRBV11-2 with TRBJ1-1; possible D gene TRBD1, 5 bases. V shed 5 bases and J shed 1 base, with 8 bases lying between them. Germline CDR1 SGHAT, CDR2 FQNNGV. CDR3 size: 13 residues. This CDR3 reads CASSKDTNTEAFF. The CDR3 DNA sequence: TGTGCCAGCAGCAAGGACACGAACACTGAAGCTTTCTTT.

This clone was seen a single time. The chain carries TRBV10-3 and TRBJ1-1, with D hard to call. Germline loops: CDR1 ENHRY, CDR2 SYGVKD. The CDR3 covers 15 residues. Trimming pared 3 bases from V and 2 bases from J, leaving 13 bases between. The CDR3 region has the DNA TGTGCCATCAGTGACCTACGGGTCTCTAACACTGAAGCTTTCTTT. This codes for CAISDLRVSNTEAFF.

CDR3 region: CASRTGTGVSQPQHF. CDR3 coding DNA: TGTGCCAGCAGAACCGGGACAGGGGTTTCTCAGCCCCAGCATTTT. The chain has TRBV5-5 and TRBJ1-5; 10 bases line up with TRBD1. V shed 5 bases, J shed 6 bases, and the junction held 8 bases outside the gene matches. The CDR3 length is 15 residues. Per germline, CDR1 SGHKS and CDR2 YYEKEE (reference sequence).

This clone has a single count. This chain joins TRBV19 and TRBJ2-7, with D unresolved. The ends were cut back, 8 bases at V and 3 bases at J, with 11 bases in the middle. Germline V lookup: CDR1 LNHDA, CDR2 SQIVND (reference sequence). This CDR3 contains 12 residues. The CDR3 sequence is CASPEAVYEQYF. The CDR3 nucleotides read TGTGCCAGTCCCGAGGCAGTCTACGAGCAGTACTTC.

The chain couples TRBV11-2 to TRBJ1-3; TRBD1 matches at 7 bases. The ends lost 4 bases at V and 11 bases at J; junction bases unmatched: 8. Germline assignment: CDR1 SGHAT and CDR2 FQNNGV. The CDR3 sequence is 13 residues long. The CDR3 coding sequence is TGTGCCAGCAGCTCGCCGACCGGGACAGCCATATATTTT. Its protein product is CASSSPTGTAIYF.

The chain is built from TRBV24-1 and TRBJ1-5; D not certain. V lost 9 bases to trimming and J lost 3 bases, with 14 bases between them. The CDR3 covers 14 residues. Germline V lookup: CDR1 KGHDR, CDR2 SFDVKD. The CDR3 DNA sequence: TGTGCCACCCGTGGGGTCGGGCCCAATCAGCCCCAGCATTTT. Protein: CATRGVGPNQPQHF.

The chain recombines TRBV19 with TRBJ1-4; unclear D gene. The CDR3 is 15 amino acids. Germline-derived CDR1 and CDR2 are LNHDA and SQIVND (reference sequence). V was clipped by 3 bases and J by 4 bases, with 12 bases between them. CDR3 in amino acids: CASSISPGFNEKLFF. The CDR3 region has the DNA TGTGCCAGTAGTATCTCCCCGGGATTTAATGAAAAACTGTTTTTT.

A single count supports this clone. V gene TRBV7-9 combines with J gene TRBJ2-3; no firm D call. The length of the CDR3 is 13 residues. CDR1 is SEHNR, CDR2 FQNEAQ, per germline (reference sequence). V was clipped by 3 bases and J by 3 bases, with 7 bases between them. CDR3 sequence (DNA): TGTGCCAGCAGCTTGGACCGGACAGATACGCAGTATTTT. It encodes CASSLDRTDTQYF.

The chain uses TRBV15 and TRBJ2-3, with 12 positions matching TRBD2. The germline V gene has CDR1 LNHNV and CDR2 YYDKDF (reference sequence). This CDR3 contains 17 residues. Trimming cost V 1 base and J 2 bases; bases outside gene matches: 4. CDR3 coding DNA: TGTGCCACCAGCAGAGGTCTAGCGGGGGGGGCCACAGATACGCAGTATTTT. Translation: CATSRGLAGGATDTQYF.

The chain employs TRBV10-3 and TRBJ1-2; 9 bases fit TRBD1. Germline V lookup: CDR1 ENHRY, CDR2 SYGVKD. The CDR3 is made up of 18 amino acids. V shed 5 bases, J shed 6 bases, and the junction held 19 bases outside the gene matches. CDR3 DNA sequence: TGTGCCATCAGTCACCATACAGGGGGCGCATCGGGGAAAAATGGCTACACCTTC. It specifies CAISHHTGGASGKNGYTF.

The gene calls are TRBV6-1 and TRBJ2-7; 13 bases fit TRBD2. Germline assignment: CDR1 MNHNS and CDR2 SASEGT. V was clipped by 2 bases and J by 5 bases; unmatched bases: 9. This CDR3 has 17 residues. CDR3 bases: TGTGCCAGCAGTGAATGGATTCCGGGACTAGCGGGACACGAGCAGTACTTC. It yields the protein CASSEWIPGLAGHEQYF.

This chain links TRBV6-5 with TRBJ1-4, with TRBD1 matching over 10 bases. The CDR3 runs to 13 residues. Germline CDR1 and CDR2: MNHEY and SVGAGI. The V gene end was trimmed by 8 bases and the J gene end by 4 bases; junction bases not matched to a gene: 1. The CDR3 loop reads CASGQGDNEKLFF. Here the CDR3 DNA reads TGTGCCAGCGGACAGGGGGATAATGAAAAACTGTTTTTT.

This rearrangement joins TRBV2 to TRBJ2-5; a weak D match, TRBD1 (6 bases). CDR1 and CDR2 from the germline V gene are SNHLY and FYNNEI. V was trimmed by 4 bases and J by 5 bases, leaving 11 bases between them. The CDR3 sequence is 13 residues long. Here the CDR3 reads CASSGQGPETQYF. Here the CDR3 DNA reads TGTGCCAGCAGTGGGCAGGGGCCGGAGACCCAGTACTTC.

This sequence joins TRBV5-1 and TRBJ2-3; D is unclear. The V and J ends lost 2 bases and 4 bases respectively, with 14 bases between them. CDR3 size: 15 residues. The germline CDR1 and CDR2 sequences are SGHRS and YFSETQ. CDR3 coding DNA: TGCGCCAGCAGCTTCTCCCAGGAAGGGTCAGATACGCAGTATTTT. Protein sequence: CASSFSQEGSDTQYF.

The chain carries TRBV9 and TRBJ2-3, with D perhaps TRBD2 (5 bases). This CDR3 is 14 amino acids long. Germline CDR1 is SGDLS and CDR2 is YYNGEE. Trimming removed 3 bases at V and 4 bases at J, with 12 bases between. CDR3 coding DNA: TGTGCCAGCAGCGCCCTGGGAGTGGCAGATACGCAGTATTTT. Amino acid sequence: CASSALGVADTQYF.

This sequence joins TRBV18 and TRBJ2-7; TRBD1 matches at 11 bases. Trimming cost V 3 bases and J 1 base; bases outside gene matches: 8. The V gene's germline CDR1 is KGHSH and CDR2 LQKENI. The CDR3 has 17 amino acids. CDR3 DNA: TGTGCCAGCTCACCTCCGGGACAGGGGGATTCATCCTACGAGCAGTACTTC. It codes for CASSPPGQGDSSYEQYF.

This chain connects TRBV20-1 to TRBJ1-2; D uncertain. The CDR3 totals 11 residues. V dropped 6 bases and J dropped 9 bases, with 14 bases sitting between them. Germline CDR1 is DFQATT and CDR2 is SNEGSKA (reference sequence). The CDR3 spells CSASSMGSYTF. The CDR3 nucleotides read TGCAGTGCCTCCTCAATGGGCAGCTACACCTTC.

This chain connects TRBV12-3 or TRBV12-4 to TRBJ1-2, with D perhaps matching TRBD1 (5 bases). This CDR3 is 13 amino acids long. The ends were cut back, 1 base at V and 8 bases at J, with 11 bases in the middle. DNA of the CDR3: TGTGCCAGCAGTTTAGGTTGGGGGAGCGGCTACACCTTC. This translates into CASSLGWGSGYTF.

The gene calls are TRBV7-9 and TRBJ1-4; 9 nucleotides agree with TRBD1. This CDR3 spans 15 amino acids. V shed 2 bases, J shed 8 bases, and the junction held 6 bases outside the gene matches. Germline lookup yields CDR1 SEHNR and CDR2 FQNEAQ (reference sequence). The DNA for the CDR3 is TGTGCCAGCAGCTTATGGAGGGACAGGGAGGAAAAACTGTTTTTT. This gives the protein CASSLWRDREEKLFF.

The chain combines TRBV14 with TRBJ2-2; D remains ambiguous. Germline lookup yields CDR1 SGHDN and CDR2 FVKESK. The ends were cut back, 2 bases at V and 5 bases at J, with 9 bases in the middle. This CDR3 spans 14 amino acids. CDR3 nucleotides: TGTGCCAGCAGCCAAATGACGGCTACCGGGGAGCTGTTTTTT. Protein sequence: CASSQMTATGELFF.

CDR3 DNA: TGTGCCAGTAGTATAGATCGTCAGGGTCTTCTGCATTTT. It codes for CASSIDRQGLLHF. V is TRBV19 and J is TRBJ1-5; tentative D call: TRBD1 (5 bases). Trimming left V 0 bases short and J 15 bases short, with 15 bases between. The CDR3 totals 13 residues. Germline V gene lookup returns CDR1 LNHDA and CDR2 SQIVND (reference sequence).

V and J are TRBV10-3 and TRBJ1-1, with D perhaps TRBD1 (6 bases). Trimming left V 10 bases short and J 1 base short, with 7 bases between. Germline V lookup: CDR1 ENHRY, CDR2 SYGVKD. The CDR3 sequence is 11 residues long. The CDR3 DNA sequence: TGTGCCACGACAGGGAACACTGAAGCTTTCTTT. As protein: CATTGNTEAFF.

The V gene is TRBV27, the J gene TRBJ2-3; 7 positions match TRBD1. The CDR3 contains 14 residues. Per germline, CDR1 MNHEY and CDR2 SMNVEV (reference sequence). Losses at the gene ends were 2 bases for V and 6 bases for J; bases not matched to a gene: 5. CDR3: CASSLAGGVDTQYF. The CDR3 bases are TGTGCCAGCAGTTTAGCAGGGGGTGTCGATACGCAGTATTTT.

This sequence joins TRBV7-8 and TRBJ1-1; the D is unclear. CDR3 length: 16 amino acids. V was shortened by 3 bases and J by 0 bases, with 14 bases between the two germline ends. Germline assignment: CDR1 SGHVS and CDR2 FQNEAQ. CDR3 residues: CASSFGSYGLNTEAFF. Written as DNA, the CDR3 is TGTGCCAGCAGCTTTGGGTCGTACGGGCTGAACACTGAAGCTTTCTTT.

This chain joins TRBV11-3 and TRBJ1-6; no firm D call. Looked up from germline, CDR1 is SGHNT and CDR2 is YENEEA. V lost 0 bases and J lost 8, with 5 bases in between. The CDR3 consists of 13 residues. In nucleotides, the CDR3 is TGTGCCAGCAGCTTAGATGAATATTCACCCCTCCACTTT. It encodes CASSLDEYSPLHF.

CDR3: CASRDDTPQPQHF. The CDR3 DNA reads as TGTGCCAGCAGAGACGATACCCCCCAGCCCCAGCATTTT. The V call is TRBV6-5, the J call TRBJ1-5; no reliable D call. The germline V gene encodes CDR1 MNHEY and CDR2 SVGAGI. Trimming took off 6 bases at V and 7 bases at J, with 13 bases between the two ends. The CDR3 has 13 residues.

The V and J genes are TRBV30 and TRBJ1-4, with a weak D call TRBD1 (5 bases). This CDR3 spans 13 amino acids. Germline V gene lookup returns CDR1 GTSNPN and CDR2 SVGIG (reference sequence). V was cut by 8 bases and J by 8 bases, with 18 bases left in between. CDR3 sequence (DNA): TGTGCCGGATCCGACAGTTTCATAGAAAAACTGTTTTTT. It is translated as CAGSDSFIEKLFF. The entire variable domain, with the rest obtained from reference TRBV30 and TRBJ1-4, is as follows: SQTIHQWPATLVQPVGSPLSLECTVEGTSNPNLYWYRQAAGRGLQLLFYSVGIGQISSEVPQNLSASRPQDRQFILSSKKLLLSDSGFYLCAGSDSFIEKLFFGSGTQLSVL.

As to this clone: The junction does not match germline at one end; this may be a read error. The chain uses TRBV29-1 and TRBJ2-3; D remains ambiguous. Germline lookup yields CDR1 SQVTM and CDR2 ANQGSEA. The CDR3 runs 13 residues. The CDR3 DNA reads as TGCAGCCTTGAGGACGGAAGCACAGATACGCAGTATTTT. Protein product: CSLEDGSTDTQYF.